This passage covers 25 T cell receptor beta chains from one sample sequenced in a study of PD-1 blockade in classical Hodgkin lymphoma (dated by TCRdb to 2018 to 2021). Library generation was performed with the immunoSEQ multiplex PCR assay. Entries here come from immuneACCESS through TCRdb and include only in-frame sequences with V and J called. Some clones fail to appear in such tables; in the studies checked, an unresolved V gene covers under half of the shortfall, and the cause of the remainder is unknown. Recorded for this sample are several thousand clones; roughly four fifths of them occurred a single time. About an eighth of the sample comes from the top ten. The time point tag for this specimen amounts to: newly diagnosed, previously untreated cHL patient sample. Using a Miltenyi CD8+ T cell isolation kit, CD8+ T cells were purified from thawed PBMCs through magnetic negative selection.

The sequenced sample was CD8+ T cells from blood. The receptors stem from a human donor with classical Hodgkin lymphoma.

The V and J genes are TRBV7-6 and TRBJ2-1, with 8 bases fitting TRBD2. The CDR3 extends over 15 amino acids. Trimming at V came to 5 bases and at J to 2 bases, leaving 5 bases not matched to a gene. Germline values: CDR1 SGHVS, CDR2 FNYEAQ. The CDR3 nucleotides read TGTGCCAGCAGCCGCACTAGCGGACCCTACAATGAGCAGTTCTTC. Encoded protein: CASSRTSGPYNEQFF.

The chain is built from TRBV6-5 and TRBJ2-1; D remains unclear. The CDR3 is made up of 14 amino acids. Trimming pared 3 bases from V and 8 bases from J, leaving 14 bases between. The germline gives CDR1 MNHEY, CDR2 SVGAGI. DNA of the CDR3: TGTGCCAGCAGTTATTACACCGGGTCCCATGAGCAGTTCTTC. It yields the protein CASSYYTGSHEQFF.

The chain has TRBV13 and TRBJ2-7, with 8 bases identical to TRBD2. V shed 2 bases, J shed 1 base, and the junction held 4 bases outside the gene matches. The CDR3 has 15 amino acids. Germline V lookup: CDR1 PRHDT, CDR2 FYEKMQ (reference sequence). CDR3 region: CASSLSGSGSYEQYF. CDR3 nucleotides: TGTGCCAGCAGCTTAAGCGGGAGTGGTTCCTACGAGCAGTACTTC.

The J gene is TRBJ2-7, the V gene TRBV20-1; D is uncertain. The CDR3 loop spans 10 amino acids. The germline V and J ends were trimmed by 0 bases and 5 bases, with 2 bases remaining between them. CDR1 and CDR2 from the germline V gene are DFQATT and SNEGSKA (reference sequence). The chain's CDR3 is CSARDHEQYF. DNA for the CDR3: TGCAGTGCTAGAGACCACGAGCAGTACTTC.

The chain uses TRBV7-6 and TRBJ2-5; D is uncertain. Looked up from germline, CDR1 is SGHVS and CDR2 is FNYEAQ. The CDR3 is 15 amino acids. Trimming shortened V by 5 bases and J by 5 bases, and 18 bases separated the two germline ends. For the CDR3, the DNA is TGTGCCAGCAGCGCAGCCCAGTCTTTTAAGGAGACCCAGTACTTC. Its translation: CASSAAQSFKETQYF.

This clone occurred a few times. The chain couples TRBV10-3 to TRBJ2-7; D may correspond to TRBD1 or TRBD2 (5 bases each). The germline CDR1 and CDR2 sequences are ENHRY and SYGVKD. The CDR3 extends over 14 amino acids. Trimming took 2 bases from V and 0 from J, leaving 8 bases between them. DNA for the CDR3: TGTGCCATCAGTGAGGCAGGGAGCTCCTACGAGCAGTACTTC. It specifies CAISEAGSSYEQYF.

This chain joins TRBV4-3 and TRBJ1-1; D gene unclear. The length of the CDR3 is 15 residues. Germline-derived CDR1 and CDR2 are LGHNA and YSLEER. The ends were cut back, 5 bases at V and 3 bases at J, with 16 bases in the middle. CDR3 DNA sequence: TGCGCCAGCAGCGAAGGAGTCCCTCCCCACACTGAAGCTTTCTTT. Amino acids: CASSEGVPPHTEAFF.

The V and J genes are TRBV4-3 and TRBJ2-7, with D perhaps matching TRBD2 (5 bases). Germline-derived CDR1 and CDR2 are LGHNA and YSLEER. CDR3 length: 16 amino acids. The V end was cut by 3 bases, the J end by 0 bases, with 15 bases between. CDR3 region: CASSQDSRTYSYEQYF. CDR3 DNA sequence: TGCGCCAGCAGCCAGGACTCTAGGACTTACTCCTACGAGCAGTACTTC.

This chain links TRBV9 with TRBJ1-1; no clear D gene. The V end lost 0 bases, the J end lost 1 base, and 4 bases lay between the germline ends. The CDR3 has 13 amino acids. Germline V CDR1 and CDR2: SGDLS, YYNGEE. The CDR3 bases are TGTGCCAGCAGCGTAGGGAGGAACACTGAAGCTTTCTTT. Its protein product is CASSVGRNTEAFF.

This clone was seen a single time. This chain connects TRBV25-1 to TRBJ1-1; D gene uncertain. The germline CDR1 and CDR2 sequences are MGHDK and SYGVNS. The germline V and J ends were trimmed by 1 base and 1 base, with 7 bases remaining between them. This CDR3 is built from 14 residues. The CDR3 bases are TGTGCCAGCAGTGAATTTCCAGGGAACACTGAAGCTTTCTTT. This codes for CASSEFPGNTEAFF.

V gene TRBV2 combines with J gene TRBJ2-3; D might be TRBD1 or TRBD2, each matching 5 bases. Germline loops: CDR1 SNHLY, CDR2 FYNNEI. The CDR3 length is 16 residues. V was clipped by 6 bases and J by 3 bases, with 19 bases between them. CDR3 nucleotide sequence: TGTGCCAGCAGCTCTTCTACGGGACGGATTACAGATACGCAGTATTTT. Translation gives CASSSSTGRITDTQYF.

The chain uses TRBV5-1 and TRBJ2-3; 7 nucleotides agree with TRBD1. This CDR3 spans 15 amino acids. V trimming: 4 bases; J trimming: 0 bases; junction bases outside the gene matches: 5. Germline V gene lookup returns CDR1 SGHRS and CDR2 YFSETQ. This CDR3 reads CASSRGQRSTDTQYF. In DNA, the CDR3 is TGCGCCAGCAGCAGGGGACAGAGGAGCACAGATACGCAGTATTTT.

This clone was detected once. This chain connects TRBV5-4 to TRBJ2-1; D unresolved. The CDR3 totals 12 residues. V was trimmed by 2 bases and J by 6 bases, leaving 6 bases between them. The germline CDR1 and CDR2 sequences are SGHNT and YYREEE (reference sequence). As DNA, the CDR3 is TGTGCCAGCAGCTTTGGCGTCAATGAGCAGTTCTTC. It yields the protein CASSFGVNEQFF.

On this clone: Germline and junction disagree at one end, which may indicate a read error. The CDR3 sequence is CASSEGVPPHTEAFF. CDR3 nucleotides: TGCGCCAGCAGCGAAGGAGTCCCTCCCCACACTGAAGCTTTCTTT. The chain is built from TRBV5-4 and TRBJ1-1; D remains ambiguous. Germline lookup yields CDR1 SGHNT and CDR2 YYREEE (reference sequence). The CDR3 has 15 residues.

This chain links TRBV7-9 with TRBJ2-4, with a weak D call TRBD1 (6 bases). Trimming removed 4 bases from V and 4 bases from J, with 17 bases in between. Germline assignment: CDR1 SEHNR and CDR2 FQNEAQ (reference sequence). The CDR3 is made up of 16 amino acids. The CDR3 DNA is TGTGCCAGCAGCTCTAGCCGGGACGGACAGAAAAACATTCAGTACTTC. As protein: CASSSSRDGQKNIQYF.

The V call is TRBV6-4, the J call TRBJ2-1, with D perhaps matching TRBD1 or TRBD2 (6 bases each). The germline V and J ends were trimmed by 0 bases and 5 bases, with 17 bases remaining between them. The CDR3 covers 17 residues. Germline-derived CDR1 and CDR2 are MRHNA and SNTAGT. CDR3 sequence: CASSDSIGGLGDNEQFF. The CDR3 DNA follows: TGTGCCAGCAGTGACTCGATTGGGGGGCTAGGGGACAATGAGCAGTTCTTC.

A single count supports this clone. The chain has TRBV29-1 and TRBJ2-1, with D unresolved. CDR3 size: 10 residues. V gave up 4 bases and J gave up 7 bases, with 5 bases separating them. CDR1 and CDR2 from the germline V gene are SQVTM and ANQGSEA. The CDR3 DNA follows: TGCAGCGTTGCGGCAAATGAGCAGTTCTTC. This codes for CSVAANEQFF.

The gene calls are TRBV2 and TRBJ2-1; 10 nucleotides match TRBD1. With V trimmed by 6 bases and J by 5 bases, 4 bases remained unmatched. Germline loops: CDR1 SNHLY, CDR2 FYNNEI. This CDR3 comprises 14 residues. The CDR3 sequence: CASRAGTGDNEQFF. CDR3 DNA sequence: TGTGCCAGCAGGGCCGGGACAGGGGACAATGAGCAGTTCTTC.

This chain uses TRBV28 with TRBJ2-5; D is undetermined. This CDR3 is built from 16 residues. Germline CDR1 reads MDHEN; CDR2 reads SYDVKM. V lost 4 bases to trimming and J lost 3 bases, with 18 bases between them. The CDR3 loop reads CASSYRVATQEETQYF. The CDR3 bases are TGTGCCAGCAGTTATAGGGTAGCTACCCAAGAAGAGACCCAGTACTTC. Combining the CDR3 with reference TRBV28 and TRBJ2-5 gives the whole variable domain DVKVTQSSRYLVKRTGEKVFLECVQDMDHENMFWYRQDPGLGLRLIYFSYDVKMKEKGDIPEGYSVSREKKERFSLILESASTNQTSMYLCASSYRVATQEETQYFGPGTRLLVL.

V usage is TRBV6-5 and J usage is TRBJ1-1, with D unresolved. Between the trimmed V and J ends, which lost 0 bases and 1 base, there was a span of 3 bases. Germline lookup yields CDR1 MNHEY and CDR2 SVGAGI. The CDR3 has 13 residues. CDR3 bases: TGTGCCAGCAGTTACTCAGCGAACACTGAAGCTTTCTTT. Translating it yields CASSYSANTEAFF.

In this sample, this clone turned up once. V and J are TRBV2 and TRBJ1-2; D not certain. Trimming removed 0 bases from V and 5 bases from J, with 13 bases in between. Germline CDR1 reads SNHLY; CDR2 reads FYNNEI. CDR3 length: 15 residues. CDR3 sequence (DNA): TGTGCCAGCAGTGAAGCGCGGGCAGATTCTTATGGCTACACCTTC. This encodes CASSEARADSYGYTF.

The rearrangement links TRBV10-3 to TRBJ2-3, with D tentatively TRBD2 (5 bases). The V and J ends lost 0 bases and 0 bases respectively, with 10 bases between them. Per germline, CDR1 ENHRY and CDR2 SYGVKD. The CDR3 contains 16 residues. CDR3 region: CAISESERTSTDTQYF. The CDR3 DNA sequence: TGTGCCATCAGTGAGTCCGAGCGGACTAGCACAGATACGCAGTATTTT.

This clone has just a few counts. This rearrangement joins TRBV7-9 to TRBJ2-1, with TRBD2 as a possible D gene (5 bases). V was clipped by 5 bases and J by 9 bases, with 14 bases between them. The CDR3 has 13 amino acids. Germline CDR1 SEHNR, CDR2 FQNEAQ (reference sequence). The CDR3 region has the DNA TGTGCCAGCAGCCCAAGATCCGAGGGTGAGCAGTTCTTC. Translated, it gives CASSPRSEGEQFF.

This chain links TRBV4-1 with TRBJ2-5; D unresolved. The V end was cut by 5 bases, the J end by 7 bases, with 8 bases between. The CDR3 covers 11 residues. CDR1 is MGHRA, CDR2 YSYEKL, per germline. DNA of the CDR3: TGCGCCAGCAGCGGAATGGGGACCCAGTACTTC. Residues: CASSGMGTQYF.

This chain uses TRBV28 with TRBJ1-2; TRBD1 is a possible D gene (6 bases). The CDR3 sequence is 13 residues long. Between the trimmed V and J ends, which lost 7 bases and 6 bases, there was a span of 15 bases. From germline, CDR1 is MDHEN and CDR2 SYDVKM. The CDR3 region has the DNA TGTGCCAGCACCGGAGGGGGGGGCGATGGCTACACCTTC. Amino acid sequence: CASTGGGGDGYTF.